This TCR beta chain was identified during a study of PD-L1 blockade in urothelial cancer. About the research overall: Blood analysis occurred 3 weeks (second dose) and 6 weeks after treatment start. A median of about 130,000 T cells was found in the blood samples.

Germline assignment: CDR1 SGHKS and CDR2 YYEKEE (reference sequence). CDR3 length equals 13 residues. Deletions cut 1 base from V and 5 bases from J, with 7 bases between. Overall study results and limits: Pretreatment blood TCR clonality under the median forecast improved survival.

With regard to this clone: The antigen remains unidentified.

TCRdb keeps only in-frame clones here, not all; method: immunoSEQ multiplex PCR. The sample lists 60,000 to 85,000 clones, around 90% occurring once. This receptor was obtained from a woman aged 70-85 years with urothelial cancer. Source: PBMCs, taken around atezolizumab (anti-PD-L1) treatment. The chain uses TRBV5-5 and TRBJ1-5, with D maybe TRBD1 (5 bases). The CDR3 spells CASSLKGYQPQHF. For the CDR3, the DNA is TGTGCCAGCAGCTTGAAGGGGTATCAGCCCCAGCATTTT.